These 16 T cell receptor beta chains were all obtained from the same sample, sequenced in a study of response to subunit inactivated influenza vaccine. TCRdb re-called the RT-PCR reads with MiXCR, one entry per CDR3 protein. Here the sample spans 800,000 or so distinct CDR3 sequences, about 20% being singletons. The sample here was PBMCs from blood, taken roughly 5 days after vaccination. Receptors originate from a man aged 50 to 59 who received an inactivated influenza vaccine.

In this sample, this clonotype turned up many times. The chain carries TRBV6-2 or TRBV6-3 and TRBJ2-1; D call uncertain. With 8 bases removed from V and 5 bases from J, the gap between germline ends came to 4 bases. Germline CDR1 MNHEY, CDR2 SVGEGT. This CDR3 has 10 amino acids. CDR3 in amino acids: CASGNNEQFF. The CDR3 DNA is TGTGCCAGCGGGAACAATGAGCAGTTCTTC.

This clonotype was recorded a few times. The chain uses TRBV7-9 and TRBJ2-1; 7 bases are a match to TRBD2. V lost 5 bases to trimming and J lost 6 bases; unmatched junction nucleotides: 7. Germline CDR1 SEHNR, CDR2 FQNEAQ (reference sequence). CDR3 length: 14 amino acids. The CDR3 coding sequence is TGTGCCAGCAGCCCCGGACTAGTCTTCAATGAGCAGTTCTTC. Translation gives CASSPGLVFNEQFF.

The DNA of the CDR3 is TGTGCCAGCAGAAAACTAGCGGGGGTTACAGATACGCAGTATTTT. It encodes CASRKLAGVTDTQYF. The V and J genes are TRBV12-3 or TRBV12-4 and TRBJ2-3; 11 bases map to TRBD2. V lost 6 bases, J lost 3 bases, and 5 bases stayed unmatched. The CDR3 length is 15 residues.

This CDR3 reads CSARQGAMNTEAFF. The CDR3 nucleotides are TGCAGTGCGCGACAGGGAGCAATGAACACTGAAGCTTTCTTT. The gene calls are TRBV20-1 and TRBJ1-1; 7 bases line up with TRBD1. CDR3 length: 14 amino acids. Germline V lookup: CDR1 DFQATT, CDR2 SNEGSKA (reference sequence). V lost 6 bases to trimming and J lost 0 bases; unmatched junction nucleotides: 7.

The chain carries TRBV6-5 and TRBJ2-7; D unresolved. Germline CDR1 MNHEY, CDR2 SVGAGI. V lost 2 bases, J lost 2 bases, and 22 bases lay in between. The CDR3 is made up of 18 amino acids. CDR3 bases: TGTGCCAGCAGTTACCTCCGACCTAACCTAAAGGACCCCTACGAGCAGTACTTC. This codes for CASSYLRPNLKDPYEQYF.

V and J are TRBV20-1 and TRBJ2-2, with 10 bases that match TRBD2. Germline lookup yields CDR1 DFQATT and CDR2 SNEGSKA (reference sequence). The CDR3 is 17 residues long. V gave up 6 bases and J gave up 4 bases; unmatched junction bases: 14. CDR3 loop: CSAPGRSGGPSTGELFF. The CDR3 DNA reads TGCAGTGCACCCGGACGTAGCGGGGGGCCCTCCACCGGGGAGCTGTTTTTT.

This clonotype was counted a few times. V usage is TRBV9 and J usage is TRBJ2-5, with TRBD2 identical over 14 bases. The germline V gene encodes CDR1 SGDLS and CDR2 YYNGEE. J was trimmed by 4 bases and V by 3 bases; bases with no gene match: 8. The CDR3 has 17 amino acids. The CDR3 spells CASSDAGLAGVGETQYF. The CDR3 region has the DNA TGTGCCAGCAGCGACGCGGGACTAGCGGGAGTGGGAGAGACCCAGTACTTC.

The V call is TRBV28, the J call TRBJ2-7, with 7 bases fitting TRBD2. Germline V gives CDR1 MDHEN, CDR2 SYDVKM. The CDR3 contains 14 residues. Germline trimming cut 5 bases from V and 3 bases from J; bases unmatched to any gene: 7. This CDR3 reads CASSGTNRVYEQYF. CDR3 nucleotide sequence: TGTGCCAGCAGTGGGACTAATAGGGTCTACGAGCAGTACTTC.

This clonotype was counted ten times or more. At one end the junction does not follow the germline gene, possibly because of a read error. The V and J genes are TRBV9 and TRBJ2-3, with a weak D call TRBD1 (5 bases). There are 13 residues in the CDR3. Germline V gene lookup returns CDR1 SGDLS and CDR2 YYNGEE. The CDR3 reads CASSVGGTDTQYF. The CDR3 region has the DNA TGTGCCAGCAGTGTAGGGGGCACAGATACGCAGTATTTT.

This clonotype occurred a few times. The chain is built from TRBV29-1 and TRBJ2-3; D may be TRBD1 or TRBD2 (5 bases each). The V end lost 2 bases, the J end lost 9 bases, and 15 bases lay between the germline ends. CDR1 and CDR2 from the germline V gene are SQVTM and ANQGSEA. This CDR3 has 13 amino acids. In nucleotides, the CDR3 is TGCAGCGTTGAATGGTGGGGGACGAGAACGCAGTATTTT. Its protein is CSVEWWGTRTQYF.

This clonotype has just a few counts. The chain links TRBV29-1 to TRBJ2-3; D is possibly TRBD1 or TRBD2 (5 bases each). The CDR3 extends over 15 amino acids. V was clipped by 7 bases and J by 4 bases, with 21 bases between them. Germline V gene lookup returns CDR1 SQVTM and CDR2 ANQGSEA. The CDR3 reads CSASPAGRVSDTQYF. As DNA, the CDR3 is TGCAGCGCTTCCCCGGCAGGGAGAGTATCAGATACGCAGTATTTT.

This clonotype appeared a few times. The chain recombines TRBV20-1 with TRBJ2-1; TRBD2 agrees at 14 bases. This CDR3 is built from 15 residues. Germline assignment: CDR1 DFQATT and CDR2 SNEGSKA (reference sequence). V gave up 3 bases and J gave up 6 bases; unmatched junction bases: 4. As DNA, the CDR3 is TGCAGTGCTAGTTGGGGACTAGCGGGAGCCAATGAGCAGTTCTTC. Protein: CSASWGLAGANEQFF.

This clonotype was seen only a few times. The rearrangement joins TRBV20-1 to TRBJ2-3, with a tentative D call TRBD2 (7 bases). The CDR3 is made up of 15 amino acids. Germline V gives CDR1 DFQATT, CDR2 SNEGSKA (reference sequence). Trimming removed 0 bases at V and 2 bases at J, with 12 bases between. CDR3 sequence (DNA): TGCAGTGCTAGAGATTCGCGGGGGCTCACAGATACGCAGTATTTT. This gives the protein CSARDSRGLTDTQYF.

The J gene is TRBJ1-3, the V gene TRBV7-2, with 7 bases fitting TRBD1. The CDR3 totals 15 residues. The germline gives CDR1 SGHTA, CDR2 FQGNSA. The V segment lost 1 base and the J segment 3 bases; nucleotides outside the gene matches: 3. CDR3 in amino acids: CASSLGGQLGNTIYF. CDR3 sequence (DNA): TGTGCCAGCAGCTTAGGGGGACAGCTTGGAAACACCATATATTTT. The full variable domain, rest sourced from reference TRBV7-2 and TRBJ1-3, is GAGVSQSPSNKVTEKGKDVELRCDPISGHTALYWYRQSLGQGLEFLIYFQGNSAPDKSGLPSDRFSAERTGGSVSTLTIQRTQQEDSAVYLCASSLGGQLGNTIYFGEGSWLTVV.

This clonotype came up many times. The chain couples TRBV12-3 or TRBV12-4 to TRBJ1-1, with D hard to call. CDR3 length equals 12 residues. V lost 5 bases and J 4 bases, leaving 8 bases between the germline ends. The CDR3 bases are TGTGCCAGCAGTCCCTCTCGCACTGAAGCTTTCTTT. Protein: CASSPSRTEAFF.

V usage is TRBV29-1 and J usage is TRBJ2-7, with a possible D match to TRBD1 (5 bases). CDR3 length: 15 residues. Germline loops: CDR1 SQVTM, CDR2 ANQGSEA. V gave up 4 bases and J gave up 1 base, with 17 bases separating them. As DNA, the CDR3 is TGCAGCGTTGTTGACAGCTCCTCCCCATCCTACGAGCAGTACTTC. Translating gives CSVVDSSSPSYEQYF.